This TCR beta chain was sequenced for a study of blood T cell repertoires in COVID-19 (dated by TCRdb to the early 2020s). As for the study more broadly: Collaborator samples came from the United States, Italy and Spain and covered acute and convalescent phases of COVID-19. The material from the prospective study consisted of cDNA or gDNA derived from T cells, B-cell-depleted T cells, or PBMCs. The dataset comprised deeply sampled blood TCRbeta repertoires from subjects exposed to, actively infected with, or recovered from COVID-19. The repertoires were made available in a free public database intended to serve as a resource for research on the immune response to SARS-CoV-2. Samples came from the ongoing ImmuneRACE study (first 160 participants) plus 1,254 subjects from 6 global collaborators. A de-identified subject ID, COVID-19 status, age in years and sex were almost always included in the sample metadata. HLA class I and class II types, where available, came from metadata supplied by the sample provider rather than from assay-based typing. On the study overall, not on this receptor specifically: How much clinical and demographic metadata was included differed by source and by participant, and the metadata was provided uncurated.

Collaborating institutions collected whole blood in K2EDTA tubes following their own protocols. For TCRbeta analysis, collaborators shipped samples as frozen whole blood, isolated PBMCs, or DNA extracted from either of those sample types. TCRbeta CDR3 regions were amplified from genomic DNA using the immunoSEQ Assay, a bias-controlled multiplex PCR. The study's own analysis went as follows. Within the assay, amplification of reference gene primers was used to estimate how many nucleated cells each sample contained. Sequence reads were collapsed and filtered to measure the absolute abundance of every unique TCRbeta CDR3 rearrangement. For each sample, productive Simpson clonality was calculated as the square root of Simpson's diversity index across productive rearrangements. The clones in this table, taken by TCRdb from immuneACCESS, are in-frame only. Not every clone is retained; where verified, under half of the shortfall comes from an unresolved V gene, and the cause of the rest is unknown. The V and J calls and the clone size are those of that table, but D and trimming were determined from the DNA. For this sample there are a few hundred thousand clones; 70% to 90% appear just once. In total, the top ten clones hold about 2.2% of the sample.

Notes on this clone: There is no known antigen for this receptor. Per-base quality was not reported, and no clone a single base away is much larger than it.

The cysteine opens and the phenylalanine closes a CDR3 of 14 amino acids. Of the read, only the CDR3 DNA is kept; its 42 bases are in frame from base 1. V and J are truncated by 6 bases and 0 bases respectively, leaving an intervening sequence of 11 bases. From a lookup of the germline V gene, CDR1 and CDR2 are MDHEN and SYDVKM. Recombination joined TRBV28 with TRBJ1-2; the D gene assignment is ambiguous. This TCR was sampled from a woman aged 50 to 65 with acute or convalescent COVID-19. Sequencing used peripheral blood. The base sequence is TGTGCCAGCAGGGGAGGGCACGCTAACTATGGCTACACCTTC. Protein translation: CASRGGHANYGYTF.